This is a list of T cell receptor beta chains from one sample in a study of EBV T-cell therapy then PD-1 blockade in nasopharyngeal carcinoma. Which antigens these TCRs recognize remains unknown. The repertoire was sequenced with immunoSEQ multiplex PCR; TCRdb's copy has only in-frame clones and lacks some. The sample has over 20,000 clones; about 86% are singletons. The material was CD8+ T cells from blood, obtained around day 300 from a patient whose treatment included autologous EBV-specific T cells and nivolumab. The receptor set was obtained from a man aged 35 to 55 with nasopharyngeal carcinoma. Both conserved end residues are part of each CDR3. A D gene is named only where the DNA matches it firmly. Clone size is stated in some rows and not others, as once, few, many or a class when expanded.

J: TRBJ2-3
D: .
size: .
V: TRBV6-5
CDR3: CASSIYVGATDTQYF
DNA: TGTGCCAGCAGCATTTATGTCGGGGCCACAGATACGCAGTATTTT

J: TRBJ2-3
D: .
size: .
V: TRBV24-1
CDR3: CATSDLQGLSTDTQYF
DNA: TGTGCCACCAGTGATTTACAGGGTCTCTCCACAGATACGCAGTATTTT

J: TRBJ1-1
D: .
size: .
V: TRBV2
CDR3: CASSDRGSAMETEAFF
DNA: TGTGCCAGCAGTGATAGGGGATCGGCTATGGAAACTGAAGCTTTCTTT

J: TRBJ1-5
D: .
size: .
V: TRBV19
CDR3: CASSTQGYSNQPQHF
DNA: TGTGCCAGTAGCACCCAGGGGTATAGCAATCAGCCCCAGCATTTT

J: TRBJ2-2
D: .
size: .
V: TRBV24-1
CDR3: CATTSGHTGELFF
DNA: TGTGCTACCACATCGGGGCACACCGGGGAGCTGTTTTTT

J: TRBJ1-3
D: .
size: .
V: TRBV6-5
CDR3: CASSYSSRVNTIYF
DNA: TGTGCCAGCAGTTACTCGAGCAGGGTTAACACCATATATTTT

J: TRBJ1-1
D: TRBD1
size: .
V: TRBV28
CDR3: CASSQYQGASHTEAFF
DNA: TGTGCCAGCAGCCAATATCAGGGGGCCTCTCACACTGAAGCTTTCTTT

J: TRBJ2-1
D: .
size: .
V: TRBV2
CDR3: CASSPLSSYNEQFF
DNA: TGTGCCAGCAGCCCCTTGAGCTCCTACAATGAGCAGTTCTTC

J: TRBJ1-4
D: .
size: .
V: TRBV21-1
CDR3: CASSADTKNRALNEKLFF
DNA: TGTGCCAGCAGCGCCGATACCAAGAACAGGGCCCTGAATGAAAAACTGTTTTTT

J: TRBJ1-1
D: TRBD1
size: few
V: TRBV4-1
CDR3: CASSLRGQGDTEAFF
DNA: TGCGCCAGCAGCCTGCGCGGACAGGGGGACACTGAAGCTTTCTTT

J: TRBJ2-7
D: TRBD2
size: .
V: TRBV7-9
CDR3: CASNEPGGAVRTEQYF
DNA: TGTGCCAGCAACGAACCCGGGGGGGCCGTCCGTACCGAGCAGTACTTC

J: TRBJ2-5
D: TRBD1
size: .
V: TRBV24-1
CDR3: CATSDPDRGVQETQYF
DNA: TGTGCCACCAGTGATCCCGACAGGGGAGTCCAAGAGACCCAGTACTTC

J: TRBJ2-1
D: .
size: .
V: TRBV29-1
CDR3: CSVEAGNEQFF
DNA: TGCAGCGTTGAAGCGGGGAATGAGCAGTTCTTC

J: TRBJ2-3
D: .
size: .
V: TRBV4-3
CDR3: CASSQEGAGDTQYF
DNA: TGCGCCAGCAGCCAAGAGGGGGCAGGGGATACGCAGTATTTT

J: TRBJ2-3
D: .
size: .
V: TRBV6-2/TRBV6-3
CDR3: CASSWDQASTDTQYF
DNA: TGTGCCAGCAGCTGGGACCAAGCTAGCACAGATACGCAGTATTTT

J: TRBJ2-1
D: TRBD2
size: .
V: TRBV4-3
CDR3: CASSQDTTSGNEQFF
DNA: TGCGCCAGCAGCCAAGATACTACTAGCGGGAATGAGCAGTTCTTC

J: TRBJ2-7
D: .
size: .
V: TRBV12-3/TRBV12-4
CDR3: CASRPGGAEQYF
DNA: TGTGCCAGCAGGCCCGGGGGCGCCGAGCAGTACTTC

J: TRBJ2-3
D: .
size: once
V: TRBV5-5
CDR3: CASSSLQASTDTQYF
DNA: TGTGCCAGCAGCTCCCTACAGGCGAGCACAGATACGCAGTATTTT

J: TRBJ1-1
D: .
size: .
V: TRBV2
CDR3: CASSDEGTEAFF
DNA: TGTGCCAGCAGTGACGAGGGGACTGAAGCTTTCTTT

J: TRBJ2-3
D: .
size: .
V: TRBV7-9
CDR3: CASSLAREGQGDTQYF
DNA: TGTGCCAGCAGCTTAGCGCGAGAGGGGCAGGGAGATACGCAGTATTTT

J: TRBJ2-3
D: TRBD1
size: .
V: TRBV7-3
CDR3: CASSLRQGSTDTQYF
DNA: TGTGCCAGCAGCTTACGACAGGGGAGCACAGATACGCAGTATTTT

J: TRBJ1-5
D: .
size: few
V: TRBV6-2/TRBV6-3
CDR3: CASSYGSNNQPQHF
DNA: TGTGCCAGCAGTTACGGCAGCAACAATCAGCCCCAGCATTTT

J: TRBJ2-7
D: TRBD2
size: .
V: TRBV15
CDR3: CATSRVTSGFYEQYF
DNA: TGTGCCACCAGCAGAGTTACTAGCGGGTTCTACGAGCAGTACTTC

J: TRBJ2-1
D: TRBD2
size: few
V: TRBV6-4
CDR3: CASSDSTSGGDEQFF
DNA: TGTGCCAGCAGTGACTCGACTAGCGGGGGGGATGAGCAGTTCTTC

J: TRBJ1-3
D: TRBD1
size: .
V: TRBV5-6
CDR3: CASSLGRGPGNTIYF
DNA: TGTGCCAGCAGCTTGGGCAGGGGGCCCGGAAACACCATATATTTT

J: TRBJ1-6
D: .
size: .
V: TRBV13
CDR3: CASSLGGNQNSPLHF
DNA: TGTGCCAGCAGCTTAGGAGGGAACCAAAATTCACCCCTCCACTTT

J: TRBJ1-4
D: .
size: .
V: TRBV23-1
CDR3: CASSQGRRSWHEKLFF
DNA: TGCGCCAGCAGTCAGGGGCGCCGGAGCTGGCACGAAAAACTGTTTTTT

J: TRBJ1-3
D: .
size: .
V: TRBV7-7
CDR3: CASSLARGAGNTIYF
DNA: TGTGCCAGCAGCTTAGCGCGGGGGGCCGGAAACACCATATATTTT

J: TRBJ2-3
D: TRBD2
size: .
V: TRBV7-9
CDR3: CASSLATSGGFRTDTQYF
DNA: TGTGCCAGCAGCTTAGCGACTAGCGGGGGGTTCCGCACAGATACGCAGTATTTT

J: TRBJ2-1
D: .
size: .
V: TRBV12-3/TRBV12-4
CDR3: CASTWGKNEQFF
DNA: TGTGCCAGCACCTGGGGCAAAAATGAGCAGTTCTTC

J: TRBJ1-2
D: .
size: .
V: TRBV4-1
CDR3: CASSQVRGVSAYGYTF
DNA: TGCGCCAGCAGCCAAGTTAGGGGGGTGTCCGCCTATGGCTACACCTTC

J: TRBJ2-1
D: TRBD2
size: .
V: TRBV29-1
CDR3: CSVEGRGYFSYNEQFF
DNA: TGCAGCGTTGAGGGGCGGGGGTACTTCTCCTACAATGAGCAGTTCTTC

J: TRBJ2-2
D: .
size: .
V: TRBV7-3
CDR3: CASSPETGELFF
DNA: TGTGCCAGCAGCCCCGAGACCGGGGAGCTGTTTTTT

J: TRBJ2-7
D: .
size: .
V: TRBV6-5
CDR3: CASSYSILGSSYEQYF
DNA: TGTGCCAGCAGTTACTCGATATTGGGCAGTTCCTACGAGCAGTACTTC

J: TRBJ2-3
D: .
size: .
V: TRBV4-1
CDR3: CASSQKDTQYF
DNA: TGCGCCAGCAGCCAAAAAGATACGCAGTATTTT